This T cell receptor (beta chain) was identified during a study of OX40 agonist ivuxolimab in advanced cancers. Sequencing used immunoSEQ multiplex PCR; TCRdb keeps in-frame clones, though not all of them. The sample has fewer than 20,000 clones, approximately 78% seen once. This clone was seen only once. Germline CDR1 and CDR2: MDHEN and SYDVKM. The CDR3 consists of 15 residues. V dropped 6 bases and J dropped 2; count of bases not matched to a gene: 4. This clonotype originated in an adult with an advanced solid tumor such as melanoma, head and neck, liver or kidney cancer. The specimen was CD4+ or CD8+ T cells sorted from blood, collected in a trial of the OX40 agonist ivuxolimab. The gene calls are TRBV28 and TRBJ2-6, with TRBD1 matching over 7 bases. CDR3 sequence: CASRTGQAGANVLTF. CDR3 nucleotide sequence: TGTGCCAGCAGGACTGGACAGGCTGGGGCCAACGTCCTGACTTTC.